Shown below are 5 T cell receptor beta chains from a single sample sequenced in a study of blood T cell repertoires in COVID-19. Profiling relied on immunoSEQ multiplex PCR, and the TCRdb table lists in-frame clones only, not all of them. The data show some 220,000 clones, about 83% seen once. Sequencing used peripheral blood. The receptors stem from a woman aged 30 to 39 with COVID-19, enrolled during active disease.

The chain combines TRBV30 with TRBJ1-4; the D is unclear. The CDR3 length is 15 residues. Trimming cost V 2 bases and J 2 bases, with 12 bases left between them. Germline loops: CDR1 GTSNPN, CDR2 SVGIG (reference sequence). The CDR3 spells CAWSPFPQTNEKLFF. The DNA for the CDR3 is TGTGCCTGGAGTCCTTTCCCACAGACTAATGAAAAACTGTTTTTT.

The chain carries TRBV5-4 and TRBJ1-2, with unresolved D. The CDR3 totals 15 residues. From germline, CDR1 is SGHNT and CDR2 YYREEE (reference sequence). Trimming removed 0 bases from V and 3 bases from J, with 12 bases in between. Here the CDR3 reads CASSLEAADYYGYTF. The CDR3 DNA follows: TGTGCCAGCAGCTTGGAGGCGGCCGATTACTATGGCTACACCTTC.

This chain connects TRBV6-6 to TRBJ2-5; D call uncertain. V was shortened by 2 bases and J by 5 bases, with 9 bases between the two germline ends. Looked up from germline, CDR1 is MNHNY and CDR2 is SVGAGI (reference sequence). The CDR3 runs to 13 residues. The DNA of the CDR3 is TGTGCCAGCAGTTACCCTTTGCAGGAGACCCAGTACTTC. It translates to CASSYPLQETQYF.

This chain uses TRBV6-2 or TRBV6-3 with TRBJ2-2; TRBD2 is a possible D gene (5 bases). Trimming took 6 bases from V and 5 from J, leaving 16 bases between them. Germline V lookup: CDR1 MNHEY, CDR2 SVGEGT. The CDR3 is 15 amino acids. The CDR3 DNA reads as TGTGCCAGCAGCTCCCCGGGGAGTATTACCGGGGAGCTGTTTTTT. This sequence encodes CASSSPGSITGELFF.

The rearrangement uses TRBV15 and TRBJ2-5; 9 bases match TRBD2. The germline CDR1 and CDR2 sequences are LNHNV and YYDKDF (reference sequence). This CDR3 is 16 amino acids long. The V gene end was trimmed by 3 bases and the J gene end by 2 bases; junction bases not matched to a gene: 7. For the CDR3, the DNA is TGTGCCACCAGCAGGTCGGGGCTAGCGGGGCAAGAGACCCAGTACTTC. Protein product: CATSRSGLAGQETQYF.